This passage covers 28 T cell receptor beta chains from one sample sequenced in a study of cytomegalovirus exposure and HLA in healthy donors. 13 Jbeta primers and 60 Vbeta primers were used for the PCR. Sequencing was performed with immunoSEQ multiplex PCR; in TCRdb, only in-frame clones are kept and a portion is missing. The sample has more than 95,000 clones; over 65% are singletons. Sequenced: PBMCs. Every receptor here comes from a man aged 35 to 55 in good health and CMV-seropositive.

There are a few counts of this clone. The V and J genes are TRBV13 and TRBJ2-7; 8 nucleotides align to TRBD2. The trim removed 5 bases at V and 4 bases at J, leaving 7 bases unmatched. The CDR3 has 14 residues. Looked up from germline, CDR1 is PRHDT and CDR2 is FYEKMQ (reference sequence). For the CDR3, the DNA is TGTGCCAGCAGCCCTCGGCCGGGGGGGTACGAGCAGTACTTC. Translation gives CASSPRPGGYEQYF.

V gene TRBV15 combines with J gene TRBJ2-5, with 11 bases fitting TRBD2. Germline V gene lookup returns CDR1 LNHNV and CDR2 YYDKDF (reference sequence). This CDR3 is 15 amino acids long. Trimming removed 0 bases from V and 5 bases from J; junction bases left unmatched: 2. The CDR3 coding sequence is TGTGCCACCAGCAGAGAGGCTAGCGGGGGGGAGACCCAGTACTTC. This encodes CATSREASGGETQYF.

V gene TRBV6-5 combines with J gene TRBJ1-1; D is perhaps TRBD1 (5 bases). The CDR3 consists of 15 residues. Per germline, CDR1 MNHEY and CDR2 SVGAGI. V lost 8 bases to trimming and J lost 3 bases, with 19 bases between them. DNA of the CDR3: TGTGCCAGCGAAACAGGCGGGGGTGGATACACTGAAGCTTTCTTT. Its protein product is CASETGGGGYTEAFF.

The J gene is TRBJ2-7, the V gene TRBV5-8; the D is unclear. Germline V gives CDR1 SGHTS, CDR2 YDEGEE. V shed 3 bases and J shed 3 bases, with 10 bases lying between them. The length of the CDR3 is 13 residues. The CDR3 loop reads CASSSIQDYEQYF. CDR3 in DNA: TGTGCCAGCAGCTCAATACAAGACTACGAGCAGTACTTC.

The chain combines TRBV13 with TRBJ2-5; D may be TRBD1 (6 bases). V was pared by 5 bases and J by 1 base, with 11 bases between. The CDR3 sequence is 14 residues long. Germline V gives CDR1 PRHDT, CDR2 FYEKMQ (reference sequence). DNA of the CDR3: TGTGCCAGCAGCCCAACAGGGCCCCAAGAGACCCAGTACTTC. This gives the protein CASSPTGPQETQYF. Full variable domain (remainder filled in from reference TRBV13 and TRBJ2-5): AAGVIQSPRHLIKEKRETATLKCYPIPRHDTVYWYQQGPGQDPQFLISFYEKMQSDKGSIPDRFSAQQFSDYHSELNMSSLELGDSALYFCASSPTGPQETQYFGPGTRLLVL.

Notes on this clone: Relative to the germline gene, one junction end is altered; a read error may explain this. The rearrangement uses TRBV7-8 and TRBJ2-6; maybe TRBD1 (5 bases). The CDR3 has 12 residues. The germline V gene has CDR1 SGHVS and CDR2 FQNEAQ. CDR3 loop: CASSFGANGLTF. CDR3 coding DNA: TGTGCCAGCAGCTTTGGGGCCAACGGCCTGACTTTC.

This clone appeared once. V usage is TRBV6-6 and J usage is TRBJ1-1; D is ambiguous. V shed 6 bases and J shed 1 base, with 6 bases lying between them. There are 12 residues in the CDR3. The germline CDR1 and CDR2 sequences are MNHNY and SVGAGI (reference sequence). DNA of the CDR3: TGTGCCAGCAGCTGGGCGAACACTGAAGCTTTCTTT. Amino acids: CASSWANTEAFF.

V gene TRBV4-2 combines with J gene TRBJ2-1; D is ambiguous. The germline V gene has CDR1 LGHNA and CDR2 YNFKEQ. Trimming cost V 1 base and J 8 bases, with 9 bases left between them. The CDR3 consists of 13 residues. The CDR3 reads CASSQGASYEQFF. CDR3 in DNA: TGTGCCAGCAGCCAAGGAGCTAGTTATGAGCAGTTCTTC.

This chain connects TRBV19 to TRBJ2-7; D is perhaps TRBD2 (6 bases). V was shortened by 5 bases and J by 3 bases, with 17 bases between the two germline ends. The V gene's germline CDR1 is LNHDA and CDR2 SQIVND (reference sequence). This CDR3 has 15 amino acids. CDR3 nucleotide sequence: TGTGCCAGTAGTCTCTCGGGACTCCGCTTCTACGAGCAGTACTTC. Translation: CASSLSGLRFYEQYF.

V is TRBV28 and J is TRBJ1-2; the D is unclear. The V end lost 6 bases, the J end lost 3 bases, and 11 bases lay between the germline ends. The CDR3 totals 13 residues. Per the germline V gene, CDR1 is MDHEN and CDR2 is SYDVKM. The CDR3 nucleotides are TGTGCCAGCAGGTCTACTACCGACTATGGCTACACCTTC. Protein: CASRSTTDYGYTF.

The chain combines TRBV11-1 with TRBJ2-1, with 7 bases aligning to TRBD2. The CDR3 extends over 14 amino acids. V dropped 8 bases and J dropped 9; count of bases not matched to a gene: 13. The germline V gene has CDR1 SGHAT and CDR2 FQDESV (reference sequence). DNA for the CDR3: TGTGCCAGCTCCGAGACGGGAGGCTGGGGTGAGCAGTTCTTC. Translation gives CASSETGGWGEQFF.

This chain uses TRBV7-2 with TRBJ2-1; 11 nucleotides match TRBD2. Looked up from germline, CDR1 is SGHTA and CDR2 is FQGNSA. V shed 2 bases, J shed 10 bases, and the junction held 4 bases outside the gene matches. CDR3 length: 14 residues. The CDR3 spells CASSLPRLAGEQFF. Here the CDR3 DNA reads TGTGCCAGCAGCTTACCCAGACTAGCGGGGGAGCAGTTCTTC.

The CDR3 DNA sequence: TGTGCCAGCAGTAACCACAGGGGGGCCTACGAGCAGTACTTC. It codes for CASSNHRGAYEQYF. J is TRBJ2-7 and V is TRBV28, with 8 bases aligning to TRBD1. This CDR3 is built from 14 residues. Germline CDR1 reads MDHEN; CDR2 reads SYDVKM. Losses at the gene ends were 5 bases for V and 2 bases for J; bases not matched to a gene: 5.

V and J are TRBV5-4 and TRBJ1-1; 9 bases match TRBD1. CDR3 length: 15 residues. The ends lost 4 bases at V and 0 bases at J; junction bases unmatched: 4. Germline-derived CDR1 and CDR2 are SGHNT and YYREEE (reference sequence). The CDR3 DNA is TGTGCCAGCAGCGCGACAGGGGGGATGAACACTGAAGCTTTCTTT. Amino acid sequence: CASSATGGMNTEAFF.

The V gene is TRBV4-3, the J gene TRBJ1-1, with unresolved D. The germline V and J ends were trimmed by 5 bases and 0 bases, with 7 bases remaining between them. The germline gives CDR1 LGHNA, CDR2 YSLEER. The CDR3 loop spans 13 amino acids. CDR3 protein: CASSAVMNTEAFF. The CDR3 DNA is TGCGCCAGCAGCGCGGTCATGAACACTGAAGCTTTCTTT.

The chain couples TRBV5-4 to TRBJ1-6, with 10 bases matching TRBD1. Trimming at V came to 4 bases and at J to 7 bases, leaving 5 bases not matched to a gene. The CDR3 length is 15 residues. The germline CDR1 and CDR2 sequences are SGHNT and YYREEE (reference sequence). In nucleotides, the CDR3 is TGTGCCAGCAGCGGAGGGGACAGGGGAAATTCACCCCTCCACTTT. Translation: CASSGGDRGNSPLHF.

This clone was recorded only once. The genes are TRBV7-6 and TRBJ2-3, with 7 nucleotides matching TRBD2. CDR1 and CDR2 from the germline V gene are SGHVS and FNYEAQ. This CDR3 is 16 amino acids long. Germline trimming cut 5 bases from V and 1 base from J; bases unmatched to any gene: 9. CDR3 bases: TGTGCCAGCAGCCCCTGGACTAGTGGGGGCACAGATACGCAGTATTTT. This codes for CASSPWTSGGTDTQYF.

This chain connects TRBV9 to TRBJ2-2; D is possibly TRBD2 (5 bases). The germline V gene encodes CDR1 SGDLS and CDR2 YYNGEE. The V and J ends lost 0 bases and 5 bases respectively, with 8 bases between them. The CDR3 spans 14 residues. In nucleotides, the CDR3 is TGTGCCAGCAGCGTAGGTGGGAGAACCGGGGAGCTGTTTTTT. Its protein is CASSVGGRTGELFF.

DNA of the CDR3: TGTGCCAGCAGCCTATACAAGGGGGCAGGAAACACCATATATTTT. This translates into CASSLYKGAGNTIYF. The rearrangement links TRBV11-2 to TRBJ1-3; TRBD1 matches 7 bases. V lost 5 bases, J lost 4 bases, and 8 bases stayed unmatched. The CDR3 is 15 amino acids. Per the germline V gene, CDR1 is SGHAT and CDR2 is FQNNGV. The full variable domain, rest sourced from reference TRBV11-2 and TRBJ1-3, is EAGVAQSPRYKIIEKRQSVAFWCNPISGHATLYWYQQILGQGPKLLIQFQNNGVVDDSQLPKDRFSAERLKGVDSTLKIQPAKLEDSAVYLCASSLYKGAGNTIYFGEGSWLTVV.

The chain combines TRBV2 with TRBJ2-7; 9 nucleotides match TRBD1. V lost 5 bases to trimming and J lost 3 bases; unmatched junction nucleotides: 8. This CDR3 contains 15 residues. Per germline, CDR1 SNHLY and CDR2 FYNNEI. The DNA of the CDR3 is TGTGCCAGCAGTCAGGGACAGGGTGGTTACTACGAGCAGTACTTC. Its translation: CASSQGQGGYYEQYF.

This clone was detected a few times. The V gene is TRBV27, the J gene TRBJ2-3; D perhaps matches TRBD1 (5 bases). The CDR3 has 14 amino acids. Trimming removed 4 bases at V and 4 bases at J, with 12 bases between. Germline V gene sequence: CDR1 MNHEY, CDR2 SMNVEV (reference sequence). The chain's CDR3 is CASSYGRRADTQYF. For the CDR3, the DNA is TGTGCCAGCAGTTATGGTCGCAGGGCAGATACGCAGTATTTT.

This chain links TRBV10-3 with TRBJ1-1; possible D gene TRBD1, 5 bases. CDR1 and CDR2 (germline): ENHRY, SYGVKD. The V end lost 5 bases, the J end lost 1 base, and 11 bases lay between the germline ends. The CDR3 totals 14 residues. CDR3 sequence: CAISPGGRNTEAFF. In DNA form, the CDR3 reads TGTGCCATCAGTCCCGGGGGAAGGAACACTGAAGCTTTCTTT.

The chain employs TRBV7-2 and TRBJ2-3; D remains unclear. Trimming stripped 0 bases from V and 8 bases from J, with 21 bases between. Germline V gene lookup returns CDR1 SGHTA and CDR2 FQGNSA. The CDR3 spans 17 residues. CDR3 protein: CASSLAVGGESRGTQYF. Written as DNA, the CDR3 is TGTGCCAGCAGCTTAGCGGTTGGCGGCGAGAGTAGAGGTACGCAGTATTTT.

The chain uses TRBV6-4 and TRBJ2-3; the match to TRBD2 covers 9 bases. Germline V gene sequence: CDR1 MRHNA, CDR2 SNTAGT. Trimming took 3 bases from V and 6 from J; bases not matched to a gene: 13. The CDR3 is 17 amino acids. The CDR3, as DNA: TGTGCCAGCAGTGAAGGTCGCGGGAGGGCCAATTTCGATACGCAGTATTTT. It yields the protein CASSEGRGRANFDTQYF.

The V and J genes are TRBV9 and TRBJ1-1; 7 bases line up with TRBD1. This CDR3 has 13 amino acids. Looked up from germline, CDR1 is SGDLS and CDR2 is YYNGEE. With 4 bases clipped from V and 8 bases from J, the junction kept 8 bases outside the gene matches. CDR3 nucleotide sequence: TGTGCCAGCAGCACCCGGCCGACAGGGGAAGCTTTCTTT. This sequence encodes CASSTRPTGEAFF.

This chain connects TRBV19 to TRBJ2-3; the match to TRBD2 covers 8 bases. Unmatched junction bases numbered 5, after V lost 3 bases and J lost 6 bases. The CDR3 is 14 residues long. Germline loops: CDR1 LNHDA, CDR2 SQIVND (reference sequence). The CDR3 coding sequence is TGTGCCAGTAGTATGAGAGCGGGAGTTGATACGCAGTATTTT. This sequence encodes CASSMRAGVDTQYF.

This clone has a handful of counts. The chain uses TRBV29-1 and TRBJ2-2; 8 nucleotides match TRBD1. This CDR3 region has 15 residues. Losses at the gene ends were 3 bases for V and 2 bases for J; bases not matched to a gene: 5. CDR1 and CDR2 (germline): SQVTM, ANQGSEA. The CDR3 spells CSVEVDRGNTGELFF. The CDR3 DNA follows: TGCAGCGTTGAGGTTGACAGGGGCAACACCGGGGAGCTGTTTTTT.

The gene calls are TRBV9 and TRBJ2-1; TRBD1 agrees at 10 bases. V dropped 3 bases and J dropped 9; count of bases not matched to a gene: 6. CDR3 length: 14 amino acids. Germline assignment: CDR1 SGDLS and CDR2 YYNGEE. The CDR3 region has the DNA TGTGCCAGCAGCGGAGGACAGGGGGTTAGTGAGCAGTTCTTC. This translates into CASSGGQGVSEQFF.